These T cell receptor beta chains were read from a single sample in a study of chemoradiotherapy in HPV16-positive cancers. The table came from immunoSEQ multiplex PCR; TCRdb's copy has only in-frame clones and leaves some out. The sample yields approximately 12,000 clones, 77% seen once. Sample acquisition took place from a patient who underwent chemoradiotherapy. The receptors were gathered from a human donor with HPV-associated anogenital cancer. CDR3s include the opening cysteine and the closing phenylalanine or tryptophan. D genes are given only for firm matches. Not every row has a clone size; where given, it reads once, few, many or a size class.

>TRBJ1-1|NA|TRBV2|NA
CASSLTVNTEAFF
TGTGCCAGCAGCTTAACAGTGAACACTGAAGCTTTCTTT
>TRBJ1-3|NA|TRBV9|NA
CASSGGLGGSAGNTIYF
TGTGCCAGCAGCGGGGGATTGGGGGGCTCGGCTGGAAACACCATATATTTT
>TRBJ2-2|TRBD1|TRBV7-6|NA
CASSLGPTGATGELFF
TGTGCCAGCAGCTTAGGCCCCACAGGGGCAACCGGGGAGCTGTTTTTT
>TRBJ2-3|TRBD2|TRBV5-4|NA
CASSATSRATDTQYF
TGTGCCAGCAGTGCGACTAGCCGAGCCACAGATACGCAGTATTTT
>TRBJ2-7|NA|TRBV27|few
CASISPTYEQYF
TGTGCCAGCATTTCCCCTACCTACGAGCAGTACTTC
>TRBJ1-2|NA|TRBV5-6|NA
CASSFAGRGFNYGYTF
TGTGCCAGCAGTTTTGCGGGGCGCGGCTTTAACTATGGCTACACCTTC
>TRBJ2-3|NA|TRBV6-5|NA
CASSYTRETGPYF
TGTGCCAGCAGTTACACAAGGGAGACAGGCCCGTATTTT
>TRBJ2-3|TRBD1|TRBV2|NA
CASAPTGGSTDTQYF
TGTGCCAGCGCCCCGACAGGGGGCAGCACAGATACGCAGTATTTT
>TRBJ2-3|NA|TRBV7-2|NA
CASSVKGGDTQYF
TGTGCCAGCAGCGTCAAAGGGGGGGATACGCAGTATTTT
>TRBJ2-2|NA|TRBV10-3|NA
CAISERGTRSDTGELFF
TGTGCCATCAGTGAGCGGGGGACCCGGTCTGACACCGGGGAGCTGTTTTTT